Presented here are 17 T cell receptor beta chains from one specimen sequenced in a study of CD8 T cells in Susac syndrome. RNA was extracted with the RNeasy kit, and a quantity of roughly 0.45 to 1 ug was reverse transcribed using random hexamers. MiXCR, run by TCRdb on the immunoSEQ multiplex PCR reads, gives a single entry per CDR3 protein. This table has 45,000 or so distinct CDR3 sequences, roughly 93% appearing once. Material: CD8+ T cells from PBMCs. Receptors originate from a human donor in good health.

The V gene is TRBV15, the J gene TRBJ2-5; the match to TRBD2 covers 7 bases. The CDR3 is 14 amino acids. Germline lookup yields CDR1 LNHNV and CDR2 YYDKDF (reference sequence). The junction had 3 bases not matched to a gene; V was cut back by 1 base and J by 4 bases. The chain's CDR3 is CATSRVGGRETQYF. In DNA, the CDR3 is TGTGCCACCAGCAGAGTGGGAGGGCGAGAGACCCAGTACTTC.

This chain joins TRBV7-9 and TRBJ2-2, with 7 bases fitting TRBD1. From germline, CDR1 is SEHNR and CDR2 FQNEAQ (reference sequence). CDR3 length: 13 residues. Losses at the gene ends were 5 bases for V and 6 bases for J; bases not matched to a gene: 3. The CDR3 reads CASSRQGAGELFF. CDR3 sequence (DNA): TGTGCCAGCAGCCGACAGGGCGCCGGGGAGCTGTTTTTT.

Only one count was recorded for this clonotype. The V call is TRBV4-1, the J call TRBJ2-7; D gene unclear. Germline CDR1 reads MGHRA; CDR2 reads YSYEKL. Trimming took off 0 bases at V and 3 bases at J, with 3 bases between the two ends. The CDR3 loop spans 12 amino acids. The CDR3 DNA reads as TGCGCCAGCAGCCAAGATGACTACGAGCAGTACTTC. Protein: CASSQDDYEQYF.

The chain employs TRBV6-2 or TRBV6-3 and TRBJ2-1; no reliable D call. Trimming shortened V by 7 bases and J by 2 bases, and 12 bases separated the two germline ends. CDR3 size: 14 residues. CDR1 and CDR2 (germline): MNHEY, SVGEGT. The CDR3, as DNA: TGTGCCAGCACGGGTACCTCCGCCTACAATGAGCAGTTCTTC. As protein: CASTGTSAYNEQFF.

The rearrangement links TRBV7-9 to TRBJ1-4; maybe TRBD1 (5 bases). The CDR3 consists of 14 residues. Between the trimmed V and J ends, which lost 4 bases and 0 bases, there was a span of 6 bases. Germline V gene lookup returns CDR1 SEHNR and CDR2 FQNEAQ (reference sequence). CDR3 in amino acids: CASSSGSTNEKLFF. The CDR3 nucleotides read TGTGCCAGCAGCTCAGGGTCAACTAATGAAAAACTGTTTTTT.

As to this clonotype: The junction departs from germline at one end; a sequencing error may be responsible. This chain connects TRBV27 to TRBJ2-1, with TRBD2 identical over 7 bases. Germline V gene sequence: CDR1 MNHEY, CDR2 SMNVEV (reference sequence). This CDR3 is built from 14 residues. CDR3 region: CANSLSASGNEQFF. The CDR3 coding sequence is TGTGCCAACAGTTTATCGGCTAGCGGTAATGAGCAGTTCTTC.

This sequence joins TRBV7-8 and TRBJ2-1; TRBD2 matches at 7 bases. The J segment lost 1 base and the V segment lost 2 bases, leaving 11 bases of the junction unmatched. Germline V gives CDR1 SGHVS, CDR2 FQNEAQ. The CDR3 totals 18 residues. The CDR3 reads CASSLPTAGTTSYNEQFF. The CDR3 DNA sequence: TGTGCCAGCAGCTTACCAACAGCCGGGACTACGTCCTACAATGAGCAGTTCTTC.

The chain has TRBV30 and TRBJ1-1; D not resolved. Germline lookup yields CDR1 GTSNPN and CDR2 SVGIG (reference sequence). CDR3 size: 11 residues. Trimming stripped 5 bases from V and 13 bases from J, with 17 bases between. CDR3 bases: TGTGCCTGGGACCGGGCGGTGAGTCTTTTCTTT. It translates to CAWDRAVSLFF.

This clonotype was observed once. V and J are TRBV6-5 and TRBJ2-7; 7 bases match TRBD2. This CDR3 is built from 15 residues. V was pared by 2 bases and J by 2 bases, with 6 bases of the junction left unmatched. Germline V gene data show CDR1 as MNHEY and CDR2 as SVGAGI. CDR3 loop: CASSYGLAVTYEQYF. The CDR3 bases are TGTGCCAGCAGTTACGGGCTAGCGGTGACCTACGAGCAGTACTTC.

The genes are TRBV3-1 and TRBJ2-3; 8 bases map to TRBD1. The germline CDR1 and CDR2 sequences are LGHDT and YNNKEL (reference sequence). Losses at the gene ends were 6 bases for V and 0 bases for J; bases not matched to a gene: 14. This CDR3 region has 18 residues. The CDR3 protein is CASSTSRPQGASTDTQYF. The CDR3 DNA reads TGTGCCAGCAGTACCTCTCGGCCCCAGGGGGCAAGCACAGATACGCAGTATTTT.

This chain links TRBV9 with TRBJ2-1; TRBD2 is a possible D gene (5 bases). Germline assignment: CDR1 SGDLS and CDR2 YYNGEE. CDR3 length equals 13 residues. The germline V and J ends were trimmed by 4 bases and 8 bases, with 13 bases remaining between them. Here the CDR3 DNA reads TGTGCCAGCAGCTTTGGACTCCCGGATGAGCAGTTCTTC. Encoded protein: CASSFGLPDEQFF.

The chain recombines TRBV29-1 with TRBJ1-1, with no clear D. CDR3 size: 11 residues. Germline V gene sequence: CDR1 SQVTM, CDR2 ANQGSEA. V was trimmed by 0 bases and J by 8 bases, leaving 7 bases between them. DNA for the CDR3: TGCAGCGTTGAAGAGCCGGGAGAAGCTTTCTTT. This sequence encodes CSVEEPGEAFF.

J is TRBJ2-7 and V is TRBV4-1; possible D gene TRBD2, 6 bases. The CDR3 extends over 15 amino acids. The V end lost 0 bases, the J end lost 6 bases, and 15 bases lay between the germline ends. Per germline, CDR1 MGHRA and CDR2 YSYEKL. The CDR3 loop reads CASSQDSSGSGEQYF. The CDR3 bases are TGCGCCAGCAGCCAAGATTCCAGCGGGTCGGGCGAGCAGTACTTC.

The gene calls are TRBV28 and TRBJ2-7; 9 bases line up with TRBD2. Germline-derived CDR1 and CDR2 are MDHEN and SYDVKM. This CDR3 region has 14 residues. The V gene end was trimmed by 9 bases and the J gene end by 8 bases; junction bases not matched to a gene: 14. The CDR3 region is CASQGLAGAAKQYF. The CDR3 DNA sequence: TGTGCCAGTCAGGGATTAGCGGGAGCAGCAAAGCAGTACTTC.

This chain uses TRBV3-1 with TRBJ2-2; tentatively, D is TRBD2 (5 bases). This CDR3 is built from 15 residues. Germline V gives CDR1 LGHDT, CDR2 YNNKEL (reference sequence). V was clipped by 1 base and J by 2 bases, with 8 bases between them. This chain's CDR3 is CASSQARENTGELFF. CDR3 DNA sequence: TGTGCCAGCAGCCAAGCCCGGGAAAACACCGGGGAGCTGTTTTTT.

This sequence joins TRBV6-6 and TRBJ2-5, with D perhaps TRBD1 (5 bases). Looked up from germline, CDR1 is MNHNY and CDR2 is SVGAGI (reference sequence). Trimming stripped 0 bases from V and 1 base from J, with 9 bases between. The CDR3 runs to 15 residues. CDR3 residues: CASSYSTRVQETQYF. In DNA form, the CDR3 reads TGTGCCAGCAGTTACTCGACCAGGGTCCAAGAGACCCAGTACTTC.

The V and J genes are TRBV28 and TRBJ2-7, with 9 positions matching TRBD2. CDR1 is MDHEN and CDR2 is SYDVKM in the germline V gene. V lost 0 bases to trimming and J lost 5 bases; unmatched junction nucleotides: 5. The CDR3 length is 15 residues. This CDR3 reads CASSLWASGKDEQYF. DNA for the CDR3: TGTGCCAGCAGTTTATGGGCTAGCGGGAAGGACGAGCAGTACTTC.